The 20 T cell receptor beta chains reported below all come from one sample, sequenced in a study of shared clonotypes between healthy human individuals. Naive CD8 cells lacked CD45RO and underwent positive selection for CCR7, leaving out terminally differentiated effector memory CD45RA+ cells. Here immunoSEQ multiplex PCR was the method, and the copy in TCRdb shows in-frame clones only, minus some. This sample has 800,000 to 950,000 clones, with about 96% found just once. Sequencing input: naive CD8+ T cells sorted from blood. Source of these receptors: a young man in good health.

V and J are TRBV7-3 and TRBJ2-1; D unresolved. Trimming took off 3 bases at V and 7 bases at J, with 10 bases between the two ends. The germline V gene encodes CDR1 SGHTA and CDR2 FQGTGA. The CDR3 covers 13 residues. The CDR3 sequence: CASSFGHWNEQFF. The CDR3 DNA is TGTGCCAGCAGCTTCGGGCATTGGAATGAGCAGTTCTTC.

The J gene is TRBJ2-7, the V gene TRBV5-5, with no clear D. Germline CDR1 reads SGHKS; CDR2 reads YYEKEE (reference sequence). V lost 4 bases, J lost 5 bases, and 13 bases lay in between. The CDR3 totals 13 residues. The CDR3 sequence: CASSPGWADEQYF. The CDR3 nucleotides read TGTGCCAGCAGCCCTGGATGGGCGGACGAGCAGTACTTC.

The DNA for the CDR3 is TGTGCCTGGAGTTTCCCCCCCCGGCTAGCGGGAGGGCCATTCACCGAGCAGTACTTC. Protein sequence: CAWSFPPRLAGGPFTEQYF. This rearrangement joins TRBV30 to TRBJ2-7, with 12 nucleotides matching TRBD2. Looked up from germline, CDR1 is GTSNPN and CDR2 is SVGIG (reference sequence). The length of the CDR3 is 19 residues. J lost 6 bases, V lost 2 bases, and 20 bases had no gene match. The full variable domain, with the rest looked up from reference TRBV30 and TRBJ2-7, is SQTIHQWPATLVQPVGSPLSLECTVEGTSNPNLYWYRQAAGRGLQLLFYSVGIGQISSEVPQNLSASRPQDRQFILSSKKLLLSDSGFYLCAWSFPPRLAGGPFTEQYFGPGTRLTVT.

The gene calls are TRBV28 and TRBJ2-1; TRBD2 matches at 7 bases. J gave up 3 bases and V 2 bases, and 7 bases lay outside the gene matches. The CDR3 loop spans 16 amino acids. Germline V gene data show CDR1 as MDHEN and CDR2 as SYDVKM. In nucleotides, the CDR3 is TGTGCCAGCAGTTTAGGGGCGGGAGAGGGCTACAATGAGCAGTTCTTC. Protein product: CASSLGAGEGYNEQFF.

V is TRBV27 and J is TRBJ2-3; 10 nucleotides align to TRBD2. The CDR3 is made up of 14 amino acids. Germline CDR1 is MNHEY and CDR2 is SMNVEV (reference sequence). The ends lost 9 bases at V and 5 bases at J; junction bases unmatched: 8. DNA for the CDR3: TGTGCCAGTAAAGCGGGAGGGCCATTAGATACGCAGTATTTT. Its translation is CASKAGGPLDTQYF.

V usage is TRBV27 and J usage is TRBJ2-1, with 7 bases that match TRBD2. This CDR3 has 14 residues. The V and J ends lost 4 bases and 4 bases, in that order; junction bases with no gene match: 4. The germline gives CDR1 MNHEY, CDR2 SMNVEV (reference sequence). CDR3 in amino acids: CASSSRDYYNEQFF. The CDR3 DNA reads as TGTGCCAGCAGTTCCCGGGACTATTACAATGAGCAGTTCTTC.

V gene TRBV18 combines with J gene TRBJ2-1, with 7 bases matching TRBD2. V lost 4 bases and J lost 1; bases outside the gene matches: 1. Germline V gene data show CDR1 as KGHSH and CDR2 as LQKENI. The CDR3 has 14 amino acids. CDR3 coding DNA: TGTGCCAGCTCACGGCGGGAGTCCTACAATGAGCAGTTCTTC. Protein sequence: CASSRRESYNEQFF.

This chain links TRBV27 with TRBJ2-7; tentatively, D is TRBD2 (5 bases). The CDR3 has 13 amino acids. Germline lookup yields CDR1 MNHEY and CDR2 SMNVEV (reference sequence). Trimming took off 6 bases at V and 0 bases at J, with 9 bases between the two ends. The CDR3: CASRDSSSYEQYF. As DNA, the CDR3 is TGTGCCAGCAGGGACTCTAGCTCCTACGAGCAGTACTTC.

J is TRBJ2-2 and V is TRBV2; no definite D call. The CDR3 is 11 amino acids. Trimming stripped 7 bases from V and 6 bases from J, with 6 bases between. Germline V gene lookup returns CDR1 SNHLY and CDR2 FYNNEI. The CDR3 DNA sequence: TGTGCCAGCAACGAGGCCGGGGAGCTGTTTTTT. Translated, it gives CASNEAGELFF.

The V and J genes are TRBV19 and TRBJ2-5, with 10 bases fitting TRBD1. Looked up from germline, CDR1 is LNHDA and CDR2 is SQIVND (reference sequence). The ends lost 4 bases at V and 1 base at J; junction bases unmatched: 3. This CDR3 has 15 residues. The CDR3 spells CASSRWTGGQETQYF. CDR3 coding DNA: TGTGCCAGTAGTAGGTGGACAGGGGGCCAAGAGACCCAGTACTTC.

The genes are TRBV6-5 and TRBJ2-5, with 9 bases identical to TRBD2. The CDR3 is made up of 13 amino acids. V lost 4 bases, J lost 14 bases, and 11 bases stayed unmatched. Germline V gene lookup returns CDR1 MNHEY and CDR2 SVGAGI. For the CDR3, the DNA is TGTGCCAGCAGTTCCTCTAGCGGGATCGCTCCCTACTTC. This translates into CASSSSSGIAPYF.

This chain links TRBV27 with TRBJ2-7, with D possibly matching TRBD2 (6 bases). Trimming took off 3 bases at V and 3 bases at J, with 12 bases between the two ends. The CDR3 has 14 residues. Per the germline V gene, CDR1 is MNHEY and CDR2 is SMNVEV (reference sequence). The CDR3 DNA reads TGTGCCAGCAGTTTCCGGGGGTATGGCTACGAGCAGTACTTC. This gives the protein CASSFRGYGYEQYF.

The chain has TRBV7-9 and TRBJ2-7; TRBD2 matches 7 bases. This CDR3 spans 14 amino acids. V trimming: 4 bases; J trimming: 3 bases; junction bases outside the gene matches: 6. Germline V lookup: CDR1 SEHNR, CDR2 FQNEAQ (reference sequence). The CDR3 loop is CASSSLERDYEQYF. The CDR3 bases are TGTGCCAGCAGCTCCTTAGAGCGGGACTACGAGCAGTACTTC. Full variable domain (rest looked up from reference TRBV7-9 and TRBJ2-7): DTGVSQNPRHKITKRGQNVTFRCDPISEHNRLYWYRQTLGQGPEFLTYFQNEAQLEKSRLLSDRFSAERPKGSFSTLEIQRTEQGDSAMYLCASSSLERDYEQYFGPGTRLTVT.

This sequence joins TRBV29-1 and TRBJ2-7; 9 bases agree with TRBD1. The CDR3 spans 12 residues. Germline lookup yields CDR1 SQVTM and CDR2 ANQGSEA. Unmatched junction bases numbered 8, after V lost 8 bases and J lost 6 bases. The CDR3 loop is CSTRTGAGEQYF. For the CDR3, the DNA is TGCAGCACGCGGACAGGGGCGGGCGAGCAGTACTTC.

The V gene is TRBV7-8, the J gene TRBJ2-1; D gene ambiguous. From germline, CDR1 is SGHVS and CDR2 FQNEAQ. V was shortened by 5 bases and J by 6 bases, with 14 bases between the two germline ends. This CDR3 has 14 amino acids. The CDR3 spells CASSPPDGFNEQFF. CDR3 DNA: TGTGCCAGCAGCCCACCGGACGGGTTCAATGAGCAGTTCTTC.

This rearrangement joins TRBV7-6 to TRBJ2-1, with 8 bases fitting TRBD1. Unmatched junction bases numbered 8, after V lost 5 bases and J lost 5 bases. This CDR3 spans 15 amino acids. Germline CDR1 is SGHVS and CDR2 is FNYEAQ. The CDR3 coding sequence is TGTGCCAGCAGCCCCACTTGGACAGGGCACAATGAGCAGTTCTTC. Translation gives CASSPTWTGHNEQFF.

This rearrangement joins TRBV14 to TRBJ2-1, with D possibly TRBD2 on 6 matching bases. V gave up 0 bases and J gave up 14 bases, with 11 bases separating them. This CDR3 is built from 12 residues. Per the germline V gene, CDR1 is SGHDN and CDR2 is FVKESK. CDR3 protein: CASSQDPGVEFF. CDR3 nucleotides: TGTGCCAGCAGCCAAGATCCGGGGGTGGAGTTCTTC.

This chain links TRBV29-1 with TRBJ2-7, with TRBD2 as a possible D gene (5 bases). Germline V lookup: CDR1 SQVTM, CDR2 ANQGSEA. V was cut by 2 bases and J by 4 bases, with 15 bases left in between. The CDR3 totals 14 residues. The CDR3 loop is CSVEKGEVGYEQYF. The CDR3 nucleotides are TGCAGCGTTGAAAAGGGAGAGGTAGGATACGAGCAGTACTTC.

The rearrangement joins TRBV5-1 to TRBJ2-5, with 10 bases identical to TRBD1. Germline values: CDR1 SGHRS, CDR2 YFSETQ. The CDR3 sequence is 18 residues long. After removal of 2 bases from V and 4 bases from J, the junction contained 14 bases not matched to a gene. The CDR3 loop reads CASSFSGQGTFVGETQYF. In DNA, the CDR3 is TGCGCCAGCAGCTTCTCGGGACAGGGGACCTTTGTGGGAGAGACCCAGTACTTC.

The chain uses TRBV19 and TRBJ1-3; D call uncertain. The length of the CDR3 is 13 residues. Germline V gives CDR1 LNHDA, CDR2 SQIVND (reference sequence). The ends were cut back, 6 bases at V and 0 bases at J, with 6 bases in the middle. The chain's CDR3 is CASRAYSGNTIYF. In DNA form, the CDR3 reads TGTGCCAGTAGGGCCTACTCTGGAAACACCATATATTTT.